The 7 T cell receptor beta chains given below trace back to one sample, sequenced in a study of CD8 T cells in Susac syndrome. RNA amounts of about 0.45 to 1 ug underwent reverse transcription with random hexamers. TCRdb re-analysed the immunoSEQ multiplex PCR reads in MiXCR, keeping a single row per CDR3 protein. The profile covers a few hundred thousand distinct CDR3 sequences, with over 90% appearing a single time and 0.082% taken by the ten largest. Source material: CD4+ T cells from PBMCs. The receptors stem from a human donor with multiple sclerosis.

The J gene is TRBJ2-5, the V gene TRBV12-3 or TRBV12-4, with TRBD1 identical over 10 bases. The CDR3 consists of 16 residues. V shed 4 bases, J shed 5 bases, and the junction held 10 bases outside the gene matches. The CDR3, as DNA: TGTGCCAGCAGTTCCAGTCCCGGGACAGGGGCTGAGACCCAGTACTTC. It encodes CASSSSPGTGAETQYF.

This clonotype was recorded once. V is TRBV3-1 and J is TRBJ2-7; D gene unclear. The CDR3 has 14 amino acids. Trimming pared 5 bases from V and 3 bases from J, leaving 14 bases between. Germline CDR1 is LGHDT and CDR2 is YNNKEL (reference sequence). CDR3 in amino acids: CASSTRPMSYEQYF. CDR3 DNA sequence: TGTGCCAGCAGCACCCGACCTATGAGCTACGAGCAGTACTTC.

This chain links TRBV4-2 with TRBJ2-5; 11 nucleotides line up with TRBD2. V trimming: 4 bases; J trimming: 0 bases; junction bases outside the gene matches: 4. Germline V gene lookup returns CDR1 LGHNA and CDR2 YNFKEQ. The CDR3 extends over 16 amino acids. The CDR3 loop is CASSLLAGADQETQYF. The CDR3 DNA reads as TGTGCCAGCAGCCTACTAGCGGGGGCCGACCAAGAGACCCAGTACTTC.

The chain employs TRBV29-1 and TRBJ1-2; D unresolved. CDR3 length: 12 residues. Germline-derived CDR1 and CDR2 are SQVTM and ANQGSEA. Trimming removed 4 bases from V and 9 bases from J, with 15 bases in between. DNA of the CDR3: TGCAGCGTTGCTCCGGGCCTTTTGAGCTACACCTTC. Protein: CSVAPGLLSYTF.

V is TRBV29-1 and J is TRBJ2-1; 11 nucleotides match TRBD2. CDR1 is SQVTM, CDR2 ANQGSEA, per germline. CDR3 length: 14 amino acids. J gave up 5 bases and V 6 bases, and 6 bases lay outside the gene matches. In DNA, the CDR3 is TGCAGCGTAGCACCTAGCGGGGGGAACAATGAGCAGTTCTTC. Residues: CSVAPSGGNNEQFF.

V usage is TRBV20-1 and J usage is TRBJ2-3; D may be TRBD1 or TRBD2 (6 bases each). Germline V gene lookup returns CDR1 DFQATT and CDR2 SNEGSKA (reference sequence). Deletions cut 5 bases from V and 4 bases from J, with 19 bases between. The CDR3 is 15 residues long. This CDR3 reads CSARSPQGRSDTQYF. CDR3 DNA sequence: TGCAGTGCTCGATCACCTCAGGGGAGGTCAGATACGCAGTATTTT.

The chain uses TRBV12-3 or TRBV12-4 and TRBJ1-2; D not certain. The CDR3 loop spans 15 amino acids. V dropped 7 bases and J dropped 2 bases, with 17 bases sitting between them. The CDR3 DNA is TGTGCCAGCACCCTTCGGTACTCGAGCAACTATGGCTACACCTTC. Translating it yields CASTLRYSSNYGYTF.